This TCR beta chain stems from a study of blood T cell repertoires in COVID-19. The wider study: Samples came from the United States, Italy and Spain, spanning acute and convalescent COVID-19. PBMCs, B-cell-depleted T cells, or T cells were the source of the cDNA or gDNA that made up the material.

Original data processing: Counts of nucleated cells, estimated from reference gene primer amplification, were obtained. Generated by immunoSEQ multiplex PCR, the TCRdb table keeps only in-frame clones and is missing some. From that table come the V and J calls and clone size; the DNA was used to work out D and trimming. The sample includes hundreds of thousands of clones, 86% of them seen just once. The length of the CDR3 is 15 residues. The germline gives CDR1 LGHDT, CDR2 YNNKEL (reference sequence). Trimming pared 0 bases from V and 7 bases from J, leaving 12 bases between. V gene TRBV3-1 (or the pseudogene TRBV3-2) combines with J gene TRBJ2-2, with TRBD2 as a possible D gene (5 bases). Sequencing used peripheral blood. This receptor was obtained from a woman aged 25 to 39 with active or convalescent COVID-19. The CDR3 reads CASSQDLASGGELFF. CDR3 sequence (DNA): TGTGCCAGCAGCCAAGACCTAGCCTCGGGCGGGGAGCTGTTTTTT.